The 24 T cell receptor beta chains below come from one sample, sequenced in a study of T cells in Graves' hyperthyroidism and ophthalmopathy. Researchers amplified the TCR beta CDR3 regions from RNA transcripts. The HTBI primer set was used in a first-round RT-PCR of the TCR CDR3. TCRdb re-called the multiplex PCR reads through MiXCR, storing one row per CDR3 protein. The top ten hold over 30% of the sample, which has approximately 690,000 distinct CDR3 sequences, less than 25% seen once. Material: blood. All receptors derive from a man aged 25 to 40 with Graves' ophthalmopathy.

The chain couples TRBV7-9 to TRBJ2-5; TRBD1 agrees at 9 bases. Losses at the gene ends were 4 bases for V and 4 bases for J; bases not matched to a gene: 10. The CDR3 consists of 16 residues. Germline CDR1 SEHNR, CDR2 FQNEAQ (reference sequence). The CDR3 reads CASSSPADRGRETQYF. The DNA for the CDR3 is TGTGCCAGCAGCTCCCCCGCGGACAGGGGCAGAGAGACCCAGTACTTC.

This clonotype has only a few counts. The chain uses TRBV9 and TRBJ1-6; D gene uncertain. Germline V gene lookup returns CDR1 SGDLS and CDR2 YYNGEE. This CDR3 has 15 residues. V was shortened by 2 bases and J by 3 bases, with 9 bases between the two germline ends. CDR3 in amino acids: CASSVSADYNSPLHF. In nucleotides, the CDR3 is TGTGCCAGCAGCGTCTCGGCAGACTATAATTCACCCCTCCACTTT.

The chain employs TRBV4-1 and TRBJ2-2, with D uncertain. Germline CDR1 and CDR2: MGHRA and YSYEKL. Trimming left V 3 bases short and J 2 bases short, with 10 bases between. This CDR3 region has 15 residues. The CDR3 bases are TGCGCCAGCAGCCAGGGTCCTTTTAACACCGGGGAGCTGTTTTTT. The encoded protein is CASSQGPFNTGELFF.

This clonotype was detected a few times. This sequence joins TRBV4-2 and TRBJ1-5; D is uncertain. The ends were cut back, 0 bases at V and 2 bases at J, with 14 bases in the middle. The CDR3 loop spans 17 amino acids. Per germline, CDR1 LGHNA and CDR2 YNFKEQ. The CDR3 sequence is CASSQDVSVRGNQPQHF. CDR3 coding DNA: TGTGCCAGCAGCCAAGATGTGTCGGTCCGGGGCAATCAGCCCCAGCATTTT.

A few counts support this clonotype. The chain recombines TRBV3-1 with TRBJ2-5; D call uncertain. The CDR3 totals 15 residues. Trimming removed 4 bases at V and 5 bases at J, with 17 bases between. Germline V gene data show CDR1 as LGHDT and CDR2 as YNNKEL (reference sequence). CDR3 protein: CASSPLSSFRETQYF. The CDR3 DNA sequence: TGTGCCAGCAGCCCGCTTTCGAGTTTCCGGGAGACCCAGTACTTC.

This clonotype has only a few counts. CDR3 sequence: CAISEGTQASPDTQYF. The CDR3 DNA is TGTGCCATCAGTGAGGGAACACAGGCCTCCCCAGATACGCAGTATTTT. The chain links TRBV10-3 to TRBJ2-3, with a possible D match to TRBD1 (5 bases). The germline V gene encodes CDR1 ENHRY and CDR2 SYGVKD. V was shortened by 2 bases and J by 4 bases, with 16 bases between the two germline ends. The length of the CDR3 is 16 residues.

This clonotype has ten or more counts. The chain carries TRBV12-3 or TRBV12-4 and TRBJ1-5; no clear D. V shed 4 bases and J shed 9 bases, with 10 bases lying between them. The CDR3 is made up of 12 amino acids. The CDR3 DNA reads TGTGCCAGCAGTTCGAAGTCCGGGCCCCAGCATTTT. This codes for CASSSKSGPQHF.

The CDR3 sequence: CASKGSYNEQFF. The CDR3 DNA reads TGTGCCAGCAAAGGCTCCTACAATGAGCAGTTCTTC. The chain is built from TRBV7-8 and TRBJ2-1; D uncertain. Trimming removed 7 bases from V and 0 bases from J, with 4 bases in between. The germline V gene encodes CDR1 SGHVS and CDR2 FQNEAQ. CDR3 length: 12 residues. Based on the CDR3 plus reference TRBV7-8 and TRBJ2-1, the full variable domain is GAGVSQSPRYKVAKRGQDVALRCDPISGHVSLFWYQQALGQGPEFLTYFQNEAQLDKSGLPSDRFFAERPEGSVSTLKIQRTQQEDSAVYLCASKGSYNEQFFGPGTRLTVL.

This clonotype has a handful of counts. V usage is TRBV27 and J usage is TRBJ1-2; TRBD1 might be the D (5 bases). The V gene lost 3 bases and the J gene lost 0 bases, with 11 bases spanning the gap. The CDR3 is 15 residues long. CDR1 MNHEY and CDR2 SMNVEV come from the germline V gene (reference sequence). The CDR3 nucleotides read TGTGCCAGCAGTTTGTACAGGACCGCTAACTATGGCTACACCTTC. Amino acid sequence: CASSLYRTANYGYTF.

The rearrangement links TRBV7-3 to TRBJ2-5; D uncertain. Between the trimmed V and J ends, which lost 1 base and 5 bases, there was a span of 14 bases. The CDR3 consists of 15 residues. Germline V gene sequence: CDR1 SGHTA, CDR2 FQGTGA. Written as DNA, the CDR3 is TGTGCCAGCAGCTTAAGGCCAGGACGTTACGAGACCCAGTACTTC. It translates to CASSLRPGRYETQYF.

A few counts support this clonotype. The CDR3 loop reads CASSLTPTGGRAEAFF. The CDR3 region has the DNA TGTGCCAGCAGTTTAACCCCGACAGGGGGTAGGGCTGAAGCTTTCTTT. The rearrangement links TRBV27 to TRBJ1-1; 9 nucleotides agree with TRBD1. From germline, CDR1 is MNHEY and CDR2 SMNVEV (reference sequence). J was trimmed by 6 bases and V by 2 bases; bases with no gene match: 10. CDR3 length: 16 amino acids.

This clonotype was counted only a few times. V and J are TRBV9 and TRBJ2-7; perhaps D is TRBD1 or TRBD2 (5 bases each). V was clipped by 3 bases and J by 6 bases, with 16 bases between them. CDR1 and CDR2 from the germline V gene are SGDLS and YYNGEE. The CDR3 totals 14 residues. The CDR3 DNA reads TGTGCCAGCAGCGCCTGGGACCACGTAGGCGAGCAGTACTTC. This codes for CASSAWDHVGEQYF. Complete variable domain (other parts from reference TRBV9 and TRBJ2-7): DSGVTQTPKHLITATGQRVTLRCSPRSGDLSVYWYQQSLDQGLQFLIQYYNGEERAKGNILERFSAQQFPDLHSELNLSSLELGDSALYFCASSAWDHVGEQYFGPGTRLTVT.

This clonotype has ten or more counts. The CDR3 DNA follows: TGTGCCAGCAGCTTCCCACAGGGTGGGATCATGAACACTGAAGCTTTCTTT. Protein sequence: CASSFPQGGIMNTEAFF. The J gene is TRBJ1-1, the V gene TRBV7-9; weak D call: TRBD1 (6 bases). Germline-derived CDR1 and CDR2 are SEHNR and FQNEAQ (reference sequence). Trimming left V 3 bases short and J 0 bases short, with 17 bases between. This CDR3 contains 17 residues.

V and J are TRBV6-2 or TRBV6-3 and TRBJ2-7, with 11 nucleotides matching TRBD2. Germline trimming cut 5 bases from V and 2 bases from J; bases unmatched to any gene: 8. The germline V gene has CDR1 MNHEY and CDR2 SVGEGT. The CDR3 covers 16 residues. The DNA of the CDR3 is TGTGCCAGCAGTATCCCTCTAGCGGGAGGACCCTACGAGCAGTACTTC. Translated: CASSIPLAGGPYEQYF.

This clonotype was observed many times. The chain carries TRBV27 and TRBJ2-7; 8 bases map to TRBD2. Germline V lookup: CDR1 MNHEY, CDR2 SMNVEV (reference sequence). CDR3 length: 14 residues. Losses at the gene ends were 4 bases for V and 2 bases for J; bases not matched to a gene: 4. The CDR3 bases are TGTGCCAGCAGTTGGGCGGGAGGCCCCTACGAGCAGTACTTC. Translation gives CASSWAGGPYEQYF.

This clonotype was observed a handful of times. The chain combines TRBV24-1 with TRBJ2-2; 8 bases match TRBD2. V trimming: 1 base; J trimming: 4 bases; junction bases outside the gene matches: 7. The CDR3 is 17 amino acids. From germline, CDR1 is KGHDR and CDR2 SFDVKD. The DNA for the CDR3 is TGTGCCACCAGTGATTTCGGCGGGGGGCGCAGCACCGGGGAGCTGTTTTTT. Translating gives CATSDFGGGRSTGELFF.

The gene calls are TRBV2 and TRBJ2-3; a weak D match, TRBD2 (5 bases). The V and J ends lost 7 bases and 1 base respectively, with 18 bases between them. Germline assignment: CDR1 SNHLY and CDR2 FYNNEI. There are 16 residues in the CDR3. The CDR3 here is CASIPIEERGTDTQYF. The CDR3 coding sequence is TGTGCCAGCATTCCCATCGAGGAGAGGGGCACAGATACGCAGTATTTT.

This clonotype occurred a few times. The DNA for the CDR3 is TGTGCCAGTAGTATGGAAGGGGCCCTCGGATCCTACGAGCAGTACTTC. It is translated as CASSMEGALGSYEQYF. This rearrangement joins TRBV19 to TRBJ2-7; TRBD1 might be the D (5 bases). The CDR3 has 16 residues. V was clipped by 3 bases and J by 1 base, with 16 bases between them. CDR1 is LNHDA, CDR2 SQIVND, per germline (reference sequence).

Ten or more counts support this clonotype. The gene calls are TRBV28 and TRBJ2-7, with 7 bases identical to TRBD1. Germline CDR1 and CDR2: MDHEN and SYDVKM. V shed 6 bases and J 3 bases; nucleotides not matched to a gene: 11. The CDR3 consists of 15 residues. The CDR3 region is CASRPPGQSFYEQYF. The CDR3 bases are TGTGCCAGCAGACCCCCGGGACAGAGCTTCTACGAGCAGTACTTC.

Ten or more counts support this clonotype. The chain has TRBV2 and TRBJ1-5, with no clear D. V was pared by 6 bases and J by 1 base, with 16 bases between. Looked up from germline, CDR1 is SNHLY and CDR2 is FYNNEI. The CDR3 has 16 amino acids. The CDR3 is CASSWFLAGSNQPQHF. CDR3 sequence (DNA): TGTGCCAGCAGCTGGTTCCTAGCGGGGAGCAATCAGCCCCAGCATTTT.

This clonotype was seen many times. J is TRBJ2-1 and V is TRBV7-9, with 8 bases that match TRBD2. CDR3 size: 16 residues. V shed 5 bases, J shed 8 bases, and the junction held 14 bases outside the gene matches. Per germline, CDR1 SEHNR and CDR2 FQNEAQ (reference sequence). The CDR3 DNA is TGTGCCAGCAGCCCCCGTCTAGCGGGCACGCCCGATGAGCAGTTCTTC. It specifies CASSPRLAGTPDEQFF.

Regarding this clonotype: A junction boundary mismatches the germline segment, possibly from a read error. The chain employs TRBV24-1 and TRBJ2-3; 11 nucleotides line up with TRBD2. Germline CDR1 reads KGHDR; CDR2 reads SFDVKD. CDR3 length: 17 amino acids. The chain's CDR3 is CAASESSGRSIADTQYF. The CDR3 coding sequence is TGTGCCGCCAGTGAGTCTAGCGGGAGGAGCATCGCAGATACGCAGTATTTT.

This clonotype was recorded many times. The chain links TRBV24-1 to TRBJ2-2; no reliable D call. Looked up from germline, CDR1 is KGHDR and CDR2 is SFDVKD. V lost 0 bases and J 0 bases, leaving 7 bases between the germline ends. The CDR3 sequence is 16 residues long. CDR3 sequence reads: CATSDLHSPNTGELFF. CDR3 in DNA: TGTGCCACCAGTGATTTGCATTCTCCGAACACCGGGGAGCTGTTTTTT.

The chain links TRBV9 to TRBJ2-1; a possible D gene is TRBD1 (5 bases). Germline values: CDR1 SGDLS, CDR2 YYNGEE. With 0 bases removed from V and 3 bases from J, the gap between germline ends came to 13 bases. This CDR3 contains 16 residues. The CDR3 DNA sequence: TGTGCCAGCAGCGTAGGGGCAGGGAAGGACTACAATGAGCAGTTCTTC. Translating gives CASSVGAGKDYNEQFF.